Listed below are T cell receptor beta chains from one sample, sequenced in a study of blood T cell repertoires in COVID-19. Profiled with immunoSEQ multiplex PCR; TCRdb holds only in-frame clones, not every one. The profile shows fewer than 100,000 clones, around 90% of them singletons. The sequenced sample consisted of peripheral blood. Receptors originate from a man aged 65-85 years with acute or convalescent COVID-19. CDR3s include the opening cysteine and the closing phenylalanine or tryptophan. The D gene is left open where the match is weak. Some rows have no size entry. The others give once, few or many, or a class for an expanded clone.

v_gene	j_gene	d_gene	abundance	CDR3aa	CDR3nt
TRBV7-3	TRBJ2-1	TRBD2	-	CASRHGLAFHSRQFF	TGTGCCAGCAGACACGGACTAGCGTTCCACTCGCGGCAGTTCTTC
TRBV4-1	TRBJ1-3	TRBD1	-	CASSQDQDRVTIYF	TGCGCCAGCAGCCAAGATCAGGACAGGGTGACCATATATTTT
TRBV7-8	TRBJ1-1	-	-	CASSHAGAGTEAFF	TGTGCCAGCAGCCACGCAGGGGCGGGCACTGAAGCTTTCTTT
TRBV20-1	TRBJ2-1	-	-	CSALVIEQFF	TGCAGTGCTCTAGTGATTGAGCAGTTCTTC
TRBV10-2	TRBJ2-5	-	-	CASRRGGQETQYF	TGCGCCAGCAGAAGGGGGGGCCAAGAGACCCAGTACTTC
TRBV5-6	TRBJ2-3	-	-	CASSLGLRATDTQYF	TGTGCCAGCAGCTTGGGTCTTCGAGCCACAGATACGCAGTATTTT
TRBV7-9	TRBJ1-2	TRBD1	-	CASSRDSSSYTF	TGTGCCAGCAGCAGGGACAGCAGCAGCTACACCTTC
TRBV2	TRBJ2-7	-	-	CASSGTVYEQYF	TGTGCCAGCAGTGGGACAGTCTACGAGCAGTACTTC
TRBV6-5	TRBJ1-4	-	few	CASSYSTGGGEKLFF	TGTGCCAGCAGTTACTCGACTGGCGGAGGGGAAAAACTGTTTTTT
TRBV19	TRBJ1-6	-	-	CASSISEAYNSPLHF	TGTGCCAGTAGTATTTCGGAGGCCTATAATTCACCCCTCCACTTT
TRBV9	TRBJ1-6	-	once	CASSVAQGGFNSPLHF	TGTGCCAGCAGCGTAGCCCAAGGGGGTTTTAATTCACCCCTCCACTTT
TRBV19	TRBJ2-5	TRBD1	-	CASTPGQNQETQYF	TGTGCCAGTACCCCGGGACAGAACCAAGAGACCCAGTACTTC
TRBV25-1	TRBJ2-1	TRBD2	-	CASSMGGGKDEQFF	TGTGCCAGCAGTATGGGGGGGGGAAAGGACGAGCAGTTCTTC
TRBV29-1	TRBJ2-7	TRBD1	once	CSGGQGVHEQYF	TGCAGCGGCGGACAGGGTGTGCACGAGCAGTACTTC
TRBV13	TRBJ2-1	TRBD2	-	CASSLAPAVGLASGEQFF	TGTGCCAGCAGCTTGGCACCGGCCGTGGGACTAGCGAGTGGTGAGCAGTTCTTC
TRBV30	TRBJ2-7	-	-	CAWRANKAGYEQYF	TGTGCCTGGAGGGCTAATAAGGCGGGGTACGAGCAGTACTTC
TRBV18	TRBJ2-2	TRBD2	-	CASSPLRTSGTGELFF	TGTGCCAGCTCACCACTGCGGACTAGCGGCACCGGGGAGCTGTTTTTT
TRBV5-1	TRBJ1-1	TRBD1	-	CASTTGFDAEAFF	TGCGCCAGCACGACAGGGTTTGACGCTGAAGCTTTCTTT
TRBV3-1/TRBV3-2	TRBJ1-4	-	-	CASSQPKRDTRTNEKLFF	TGTGCCAGCAGCCAACCGAAGAGGGACACCAGAACTAATGAAAAACTGTTTTTT
TRBV9	TRBJ1-6	-	-	CASSVRPGGGQNSPLHF	TGTGCCAGCAGCGTTCGGCCGGGCGGGGGGCAAAATTCACCCCTCCACTTT
TRBV6-5	TRBJ1-6	-	-	CASSSRDSPLHF	TGTGCCAGCAGCAGCAGGGATTCACCCCTCCACTTT
TRBV10-3	TRBJ1-2	-	-	CAISKGNWDGYTF	TGTGCCATCAGTAAGGGGAATTGGGATGGCTACACCTTC
TRBV5-4	TRBJ1-1	-	-	CASSLDRSRDEAFF	TGTGCCAGCAGCTTGGACAGAAGCAGAGATGAAGCTTTCTTT
TRBV10-3	TRBJ1-2	TRBD1	once	CAIASSQDRDYGYTF	TGTGCCATCGCCTCGTCGCAGGACAGGGACTATGGCTACACCTTC
TRBV10-3	TRBJ2-2	TRBD2	-	CAPGGAIRTGELFF	TGTGCCCCCGGGGGGGCGATTAGGACCGGGGAGCTGTTTTTT
TRBV19	TRBJ2-1	TRBD2	-	CASRGGSGELGEQFF	TGTGCCAGTAGAGGGGGTAGCGGGGAGTTAGGGGAGCAGTTCTTC
TRBV19	TRBJ1-4	-	-	CASSIRGANEKLFF	TGTGCCAGTAGTATAAGGGGTGCTAATGAAAAACTGTTTTTT
TRBV25-1	TRBJ1-4	TRBD1	-	CASSDRGRGQVNEKLFF	TGTGCCAGCAGTGATCGGGGGAGGGGACAGGTTAATGAAAAACTGTTTTTT
TRBV6-5	TRBJ1-1	TRBD1	-	CASSRTGENTEAFF	TGTGCCAGCAGTCGGACAGGGGAGAACACTGAAGCTTTCTTT
TRBV7-9	TRBJ1-2	-	-	CASSLARAYGYTF	TGTGCCAGCAGCTTAGCCAGGGCCTATGGCTACACCTTC
TRBV5-1	TRBJ2-2	-	-	CASSLREPTGELFF	TGCGCCAGCAGCTTGAGAGAACCCACCGGGGAGCTGTTTTTT
TRBV12-3/TRBV12-4	TRBJ1-2	TRBD1	-	CASSLQGEGYTF	TGTGCCAGCAGCCTCCAGGGGGAGGGCTACACCTTC
TRBV4-1	TRBJ1-2	TRBD1	-	CASSTRIPTGGGGEGYTF	TGCGCCAGCAGCACTCGCATACCGACAGGGGGCGGGGGGGAAGGCTACACCTTC
TRBV29-1	TRBJ1-3	-	-	CSVDRMGASGNTIYF	TGCAGCGTTGATAGGATGGGGGCTAGTGGAAACACCATATATTTT
TRBV3-1/TRBV3-2	TRBJ2-1	-	-	CASSQGSGLMINEQFF	TGTGCCAGCAGCCAAGGTTCAGGACTTATGATAAATGAGCAGTTCTTC
TRBV12-5	TRBJ2-1	-	-	CASGLVSGWDEQFF	TGTGCTAGTGGTTTGGTATCAGGTTGGGATGAGCAGTTCTTC
TRBV5-1	TRBJ1-6	TRBD1	-	CASSSGQGSSPLHF	TGCGCCAGCAGCTCCGGACAGGGAAGTTCACCCCTCCACTTT
TRBV5-1	TRBJ1-5	-	-	CASKLTDSNQPQHF	TGCGCCAGCAAGCTGACAGATAGCAATCAGCCCCAGCATTTT
TRBV6-5	TRBJ1-2	-	-	CASSPSDSYYGYTF	TGTGCCAGCAGCCCCTCGGACAGTTACTATGGCTACACCTTC
TRBV3-1/TRBV3-2	TRBJ1-4	TRBD1	few	CASSPHYRGYEKLFF	TGTGCCAGCAGCCCGCACTACAGGGGGTACGAAAAACTGTTTTTT
TRBV5-4	TRBJ2-2	-	-	CASSPPGGEDGGELFF	TGTGCCAGCAGCCCGCCCGGCGGGGAGGATGGCGGGGAGCTGTTTTTT
TRBV18	TRBJ1-5	-	-	CASSRQGTGQPQHF	TGTGCCAGCTCACGTCAGGGTACGGGTCAGCCCCAGCATTTT
TRBV4-2	TRBJ1-3	TRBD1	-	CASSQVRGQVRGNTIYF	TGTGCCAGCAGCCAAGTAAGGGGACAGGTCCGTGGAAACACCATATATTTT
TRBV25-1	TRBJ2-2	TRBD1	-	CASRPGTGRRFTGELFF	TGTGCCAGCAGACCCGGGACAGGGCGTAGGTTCACCGGGGAGCTGTTTTTT
TRBV3-1/TRBV3-2	TRBJ2-3	TRBD1	-	CASSLVGGPTDTQYF	TGTGCCAGCAGCCTCGTAGGGGGCCCGACAGATACGCAGTATTTT
TRBV28	TRBJ2-5	-	few	CASSSTGLETQYF	TGTGCCAGCAGCTCTACAGGGTTGGAGACCCAGTACTTC
TRBV5-1	TRBJ1-4	TRBD1	few	CASRDRGLKLFF	TGCGCCAGCAGGGACAGGGGTTTGAAACTGTTTTTT
TRBV5-5	TRBJ1-5	TRBD1	-	CASSPDGTGNQPQHF	TGTGCCAGCAGCCCGGATGGGACAGGTAATCAGCCCCAGCATTTT
TRBV5-1	TRBJ2-5	-	once	CASSPFSGLMETQYF	TGCGCCAGCAGCCCATTCTCGGGACTCATGGAGACCCAGTACTTC
TRBV19	TRBJ1-6	-	-	CASSMDTTLHF	TGTGCCAGTAGTATGGACACAACACTCCACTTT
TRBV14	TRBJ2-3	-	-	CASSLRATPMRTDTQYF	TGTGCCAGCAGCCTGCGGGCGACCCCAATGAGGACAGATACGCAGTATTTT
TRBV5-1	TRBJ1-1	TRBD1	-	CASSHGQGNTEAFF	TGCGCCAGCAGCCATGGACAGGGGAACACTGAAGCTTTCTTT
TRBV11-2	TRBJ2-7	-	-	CASSPAGFREQYF	TGTGCCAGCAGCCCAGCCGGTTTCAGGGAGCAGTACTTC
TRBV2	TRBJ1-6	TRBD1	-	CASTFAPLQGTDSPLHF	TGTGCCAGCACCTTCGCTCCCTTACAGGGGACGGATTCACCCCTCCACTTT
TRBV6-5	TRBJ1-5	-	-	CAIQQGAGNQPQHF	TGTGCCATTCAGCAAGGGGCTGGGAATCAGCCCCAGCATTTT
TRBV6-5	TRBJ1-5	-	-	CASSHVRGPQHF	TGTGCCAGCAGCCATGTCAGGGGGCCCCAGCATTTT
TRBV5-1	TRBJ2-1	TRBD2	-	CASSFEAGGLTEQFF	TGCGCCAGCAGCTTTGAGGCGGGGGGGCTGACCGAGCAGTTCTTC
TRBV9	TRBJ2-4	-	once	CASSSTGRDIQYF	TGTGCCAGCAGCTCCACAGGGAGGGACATTCAGTACTTC
TRBV5-6	TRBJ1-6	-	-	CASSFRFSPLHF	TGTGCCAGCAGCTTCAGGTTTTCACCCCTCCACTTT
TRBV4-1	TRBJ1-6	-	-	CASSQDWGVGSPLHF	TGCGCCAGCAGCCAAGATTGGGGGGTTGGTTCACCCCTCCACTTT